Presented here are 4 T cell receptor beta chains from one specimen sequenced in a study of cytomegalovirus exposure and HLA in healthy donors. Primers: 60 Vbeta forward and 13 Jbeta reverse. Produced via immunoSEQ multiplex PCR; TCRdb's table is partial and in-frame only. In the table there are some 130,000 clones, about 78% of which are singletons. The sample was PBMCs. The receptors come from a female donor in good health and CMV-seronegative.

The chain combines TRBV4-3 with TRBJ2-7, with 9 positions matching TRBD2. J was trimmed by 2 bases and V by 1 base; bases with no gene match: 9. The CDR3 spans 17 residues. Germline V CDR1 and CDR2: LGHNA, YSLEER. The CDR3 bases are TGCGCCAGCAGCCAAGCACATAGCGGGAGAGGCACCTACGAGCAGTACTTC. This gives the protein CASSQAHSGRGTYEQYF.

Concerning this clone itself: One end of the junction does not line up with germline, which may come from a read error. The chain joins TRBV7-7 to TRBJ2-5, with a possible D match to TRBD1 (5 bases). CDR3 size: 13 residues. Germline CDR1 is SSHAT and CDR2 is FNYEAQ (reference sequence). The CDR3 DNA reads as TGTGCTAGCAGCTTTGGGCAGGGAGAGACCCAGTACTTC. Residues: CASSFGQGETQYF.

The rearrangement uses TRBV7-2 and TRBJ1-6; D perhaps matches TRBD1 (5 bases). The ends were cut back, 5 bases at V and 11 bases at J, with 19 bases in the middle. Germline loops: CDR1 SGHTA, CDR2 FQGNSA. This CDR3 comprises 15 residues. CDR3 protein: CASSPGGARGTPLHF. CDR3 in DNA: TGTGCCAGCAGCCCTGGCGGCGCCCGGGGGACACCCCTCCACTTT.

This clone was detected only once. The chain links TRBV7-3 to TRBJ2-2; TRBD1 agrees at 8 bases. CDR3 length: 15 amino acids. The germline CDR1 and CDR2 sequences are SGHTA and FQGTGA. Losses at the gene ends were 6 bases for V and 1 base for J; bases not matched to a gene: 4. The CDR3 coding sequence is TGTGCCAGCAGAACTACAGGGGGGAACACCGGGGAGCTGTTTTTT. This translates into CASRTTGGNTGELFF.